Below, one T cell receptor beta chain is given with its context. Its specificity is not known. The sample originates from a study of shared clonotypes between healthy human individuals. General study points: Owing to a small donor count, the genetic and exposure-history diversity represented was limited. Clonotypes shared by all four sorted-subset donors had higher generation probabilities than non-shared clonotypes.

The CDR3 sequence is 12 residues long. The germline V gene encodes CDR1 SGDLS and CDR2 YYNGEE. Trimming shortened V by 3 bases and J by 6 bases, and 6 bases separated the two germline ends. Each sorted subset replicate got 200 ng genomic DNA, tens of thousands of genomes. The method was immunoSEQ multiplex PCR; TCRdb's version includes in-frame clones alone and lacks a portion of them. The sample includes about 600,000 clones, almost 97% of them seen just once. The sequenced material came from naive CD4+ T cells sorted from blood. Subset noted: CD45RA+ positively selected. The V call is TRBV9, the J call TRBJ2-2; weak D call: TRBD2 (6 bases). The sequence came from a woman younger than 45 in good health. The CDR3 here is CASSGLAGELFF. DNA of the CDR3: TGTGCCAGCAGCGGACTAGCCGGGGAGCTGTTTTTT. Full variable domain (missing parts from reference TRBV9 and TRBJ2-2): DSGVTQTPKHLITATGQRVTLRCSPRSGDLSVYWYQQSLDQGLQFLIQYYNGEERAKGNILERFSAQQFPDLHSELNLSSLELGDSALYFCASSGLAGELFFGEGSRLTVL.